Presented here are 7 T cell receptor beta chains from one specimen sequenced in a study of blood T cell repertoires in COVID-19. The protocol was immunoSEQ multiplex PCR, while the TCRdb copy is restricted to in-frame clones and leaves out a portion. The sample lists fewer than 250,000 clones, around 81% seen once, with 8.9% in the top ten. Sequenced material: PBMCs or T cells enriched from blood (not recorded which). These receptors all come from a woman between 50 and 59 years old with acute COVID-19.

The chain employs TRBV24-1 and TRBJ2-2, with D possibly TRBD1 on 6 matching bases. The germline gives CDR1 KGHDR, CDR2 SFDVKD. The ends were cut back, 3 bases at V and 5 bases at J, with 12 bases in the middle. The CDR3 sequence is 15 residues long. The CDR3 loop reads CATSDPGTPTGELFF. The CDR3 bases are TGTGCCACCAGTGATCCCGGGACACCTACCGGGGAGCTGTTTTTT.

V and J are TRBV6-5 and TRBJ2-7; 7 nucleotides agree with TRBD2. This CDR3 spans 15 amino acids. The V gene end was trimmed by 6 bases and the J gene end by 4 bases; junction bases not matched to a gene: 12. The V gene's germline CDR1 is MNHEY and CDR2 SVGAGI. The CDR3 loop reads CASRTAPGGLYEQYF. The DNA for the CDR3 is TGTGCCAGCAGGACAGCACCGGGAGGACTTTACGAGCAGTACTTC.

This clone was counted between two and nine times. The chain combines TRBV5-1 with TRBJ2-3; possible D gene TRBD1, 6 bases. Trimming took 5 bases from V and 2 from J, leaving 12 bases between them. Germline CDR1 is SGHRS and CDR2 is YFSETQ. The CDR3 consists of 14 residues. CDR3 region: CASRLQGTTDTQYF. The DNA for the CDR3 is TGCGCCAGCAGATTACAGGGCACCACAGATACGCAGTATTTT.

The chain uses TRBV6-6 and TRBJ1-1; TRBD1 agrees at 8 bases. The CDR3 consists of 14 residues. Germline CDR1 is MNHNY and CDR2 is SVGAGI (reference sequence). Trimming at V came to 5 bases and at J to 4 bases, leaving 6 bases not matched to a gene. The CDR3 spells CASSRQGSGTEAFF. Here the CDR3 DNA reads TGTGCCAGCAGTCGACAGGGGAGTGGCACTGAAGCTTTCTTT.

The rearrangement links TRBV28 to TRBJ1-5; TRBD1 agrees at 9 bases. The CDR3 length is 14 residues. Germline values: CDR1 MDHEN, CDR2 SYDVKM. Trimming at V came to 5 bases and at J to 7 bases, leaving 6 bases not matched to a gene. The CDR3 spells CASSLQGAGQPQHF. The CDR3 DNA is TGTGCCAGCAGTCTACAGGGGGCCGGCCAGCCCCAGCATTTT.

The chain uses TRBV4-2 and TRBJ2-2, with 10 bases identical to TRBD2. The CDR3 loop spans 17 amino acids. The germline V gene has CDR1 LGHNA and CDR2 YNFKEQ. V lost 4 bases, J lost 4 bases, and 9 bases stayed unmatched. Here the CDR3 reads CASSLYLAGDVTGELFF. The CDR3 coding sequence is TGTGCCAGCAGCCTATATCTAGCGGGAGACGTCACCGGGGAGCTGTTTTTT.

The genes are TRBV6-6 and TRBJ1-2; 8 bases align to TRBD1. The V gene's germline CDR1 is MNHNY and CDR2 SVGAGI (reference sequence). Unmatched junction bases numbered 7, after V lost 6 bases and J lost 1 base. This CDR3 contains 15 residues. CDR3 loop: CASRAPGGDNYGYTF. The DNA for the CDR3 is TGTGCCAGCAGGGCCCCAGGGGGCGATAACTATGGCTACACCTTC.